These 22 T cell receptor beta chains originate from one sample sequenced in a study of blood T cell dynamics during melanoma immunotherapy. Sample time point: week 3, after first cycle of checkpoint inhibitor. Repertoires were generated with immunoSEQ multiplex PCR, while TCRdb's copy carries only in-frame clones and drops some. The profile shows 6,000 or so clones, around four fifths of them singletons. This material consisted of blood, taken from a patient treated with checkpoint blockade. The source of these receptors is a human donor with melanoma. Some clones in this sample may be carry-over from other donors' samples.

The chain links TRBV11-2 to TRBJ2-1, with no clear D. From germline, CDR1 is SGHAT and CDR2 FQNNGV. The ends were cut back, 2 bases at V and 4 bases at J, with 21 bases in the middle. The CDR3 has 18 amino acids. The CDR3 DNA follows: TGTGCCAGCAGCTTAAGATCGTATTGGGGAATCGGGTACAATGAGCAGTTCTTC. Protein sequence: CASSLRSYWGIGYNEQFF.

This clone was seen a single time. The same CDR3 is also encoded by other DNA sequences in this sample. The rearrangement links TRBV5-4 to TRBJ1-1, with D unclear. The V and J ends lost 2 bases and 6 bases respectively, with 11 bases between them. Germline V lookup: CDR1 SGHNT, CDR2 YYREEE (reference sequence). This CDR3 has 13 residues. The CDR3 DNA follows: TGTGCCAGCAGCTTTTTTGGGTTTCCTGAAGCTTTCTTT. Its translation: CASSFFGFPEAFF.

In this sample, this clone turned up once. The CDR3 DNA reads TGTGCCAGCAGGGACAGGGGGCGGACCTACGAGCAGTACTTC. Amino acids: CASRDRGRTYEQYF. The chain joins TRBV6-1 to TRBJ2-7; 11 nucleotides align to TRBD1. The CDR3 covers 14 residues. V lost 6 bases, J lost 2 bases, and 3 bases stayed unmatched. The germline V gene encodes CDR1 MNHNS and CDR2 SASEGT.

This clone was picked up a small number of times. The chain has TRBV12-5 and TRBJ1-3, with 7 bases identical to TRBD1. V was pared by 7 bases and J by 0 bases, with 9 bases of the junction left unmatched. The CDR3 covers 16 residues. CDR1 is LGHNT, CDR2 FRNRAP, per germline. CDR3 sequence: CASDLGQRNSGNTIYF. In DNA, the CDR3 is TGTGCTAGTGACCTGGGACAGCGGAACTCTGGAAACACCATATATTTT.

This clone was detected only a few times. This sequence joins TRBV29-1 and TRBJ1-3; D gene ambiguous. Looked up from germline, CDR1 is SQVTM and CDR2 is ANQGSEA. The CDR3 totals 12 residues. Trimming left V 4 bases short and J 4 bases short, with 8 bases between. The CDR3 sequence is CSVATSGNTIYF. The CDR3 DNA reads TGCAGCGTTGCGACGAGCGGAAACACCATATATTTT.

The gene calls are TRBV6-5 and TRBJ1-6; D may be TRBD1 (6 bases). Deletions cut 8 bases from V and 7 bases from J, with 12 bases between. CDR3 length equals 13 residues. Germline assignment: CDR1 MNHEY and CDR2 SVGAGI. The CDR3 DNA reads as TGTGCCAGCGGGGGGGCGCGGAATTCACCCCTCCACTTT. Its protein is CASGGARNSPLHF.

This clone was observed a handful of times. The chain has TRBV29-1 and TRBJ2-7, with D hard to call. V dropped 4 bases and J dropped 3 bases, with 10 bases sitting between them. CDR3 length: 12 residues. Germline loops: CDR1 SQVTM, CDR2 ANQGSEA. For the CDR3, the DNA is TGCAGCGTTGTGGTCCTCGGCTACGAGCAGTACTTC. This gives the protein CSVVVLGYEQYF.

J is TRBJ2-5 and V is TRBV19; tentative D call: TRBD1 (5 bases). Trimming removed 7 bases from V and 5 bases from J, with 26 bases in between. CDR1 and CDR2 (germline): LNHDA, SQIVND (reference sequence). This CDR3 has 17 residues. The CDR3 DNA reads TGTGCCAGTACCCCAGGTCTAGACAGAAGTATCCCGGAGACCCAGTACTTC. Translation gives CASTPGLDRSIPETQYF. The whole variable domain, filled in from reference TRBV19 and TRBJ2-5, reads DGGITQSPKYLFRKEGQNVTLSCEQNLNHDAMYWYRQDPGQGLRLIYYSQIVNDFQKGDIAEGYSVSREKKESFPLTVTSAQKNPTAFYLCASTPGLDRSIPETQYFGPGTRLLVL.

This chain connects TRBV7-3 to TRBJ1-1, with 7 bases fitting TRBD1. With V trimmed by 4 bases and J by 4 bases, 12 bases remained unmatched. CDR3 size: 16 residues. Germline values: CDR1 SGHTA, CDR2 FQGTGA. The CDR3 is CASSSNPGQAGTEAFF. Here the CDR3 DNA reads TGTGCCAGCAGCTCGAACCCCGGACAGGCCGGCACTGAAGCTTTCTTT.

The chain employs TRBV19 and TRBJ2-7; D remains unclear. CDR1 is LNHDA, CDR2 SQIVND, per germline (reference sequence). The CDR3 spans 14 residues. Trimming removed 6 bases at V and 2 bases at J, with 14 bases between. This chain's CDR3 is CASSMTASTYEQYF. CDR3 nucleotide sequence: TGTGCCAGTAGCATGACGGCCTCGACCTACGAGCAGTACTTC. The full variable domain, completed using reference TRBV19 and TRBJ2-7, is DGGITQSPKYLFRKEGQNVTLSCEQNLNHDAMYWYRQDPGQGLRLIYYSQIVNDFQKGDIAEGYSVSREKKESFPLTVTSAQKNPTAFYLCASSMTASTYEQYFGPGTRLTVT.

The CDR3 protein is CSVPVSGGGGDNEQFF. CDR3 bases: TGCAGCGTCCCCGTTTCGGGAGGGGGTGGGGACAATGAGCAGTTCTTC. V and J are TRBV29-1 and TRBJ2-1, with TRBD2 matching 8 bases. With V trimmed by 6 bases and J by 5 bases, 15 bases remained unmatched. CDR3 length: 16 amino acids. Germline V gene sequence: CDR1 SQVTM, CDR2 ANQGSEA.

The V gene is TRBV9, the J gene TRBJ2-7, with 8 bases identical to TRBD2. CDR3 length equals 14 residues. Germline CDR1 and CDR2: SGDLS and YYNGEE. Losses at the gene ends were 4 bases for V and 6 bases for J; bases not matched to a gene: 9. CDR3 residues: CASSSLGGAAEQYF. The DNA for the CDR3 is TGTGCCAGCAGCTCCCTCGGGGGGGCGGCCGAGCAGTACTTC.

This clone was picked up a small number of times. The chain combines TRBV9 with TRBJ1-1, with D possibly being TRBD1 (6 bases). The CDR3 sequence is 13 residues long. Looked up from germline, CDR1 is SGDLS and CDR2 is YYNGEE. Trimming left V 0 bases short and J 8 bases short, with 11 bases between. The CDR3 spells CASSVETTGEAFF. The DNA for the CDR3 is TGTGCCAGCAGCGTAGAAACAACAGGGGAAGCTTTCTTT.

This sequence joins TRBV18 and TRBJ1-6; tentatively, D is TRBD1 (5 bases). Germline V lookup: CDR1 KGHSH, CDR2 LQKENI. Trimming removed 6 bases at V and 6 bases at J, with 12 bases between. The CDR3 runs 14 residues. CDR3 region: CASSPGRANSPLHF. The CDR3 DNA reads TGTGCCAGCTCTCCAGGGAGAGCTAATTCACCCCTCCACTTT.

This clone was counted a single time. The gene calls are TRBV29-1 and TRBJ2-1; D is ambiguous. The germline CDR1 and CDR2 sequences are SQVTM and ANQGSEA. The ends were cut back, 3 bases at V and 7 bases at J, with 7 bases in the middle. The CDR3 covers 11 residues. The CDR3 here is CSVDWGNEQFF. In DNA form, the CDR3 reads TGCAGCGTTGATTGGGGAAATGAGCAGTTCTTC.

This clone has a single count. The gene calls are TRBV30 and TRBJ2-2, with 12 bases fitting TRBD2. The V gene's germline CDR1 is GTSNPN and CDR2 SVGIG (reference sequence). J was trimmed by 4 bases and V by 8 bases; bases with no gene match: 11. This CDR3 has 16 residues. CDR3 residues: CAPTLAGGPGTGELFF. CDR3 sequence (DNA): TGTGCCCCCACCCTAGCGGGGGGGCCGGGCACCGGGGAGCTGTTTTTT.

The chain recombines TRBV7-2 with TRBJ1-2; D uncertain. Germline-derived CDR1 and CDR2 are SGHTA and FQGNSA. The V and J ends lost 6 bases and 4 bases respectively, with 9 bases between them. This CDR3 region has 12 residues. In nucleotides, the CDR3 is TGTGCCAGCAGTCAGGAGATCTATGGCTACACCTTC. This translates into CASSQEIYGYTF.

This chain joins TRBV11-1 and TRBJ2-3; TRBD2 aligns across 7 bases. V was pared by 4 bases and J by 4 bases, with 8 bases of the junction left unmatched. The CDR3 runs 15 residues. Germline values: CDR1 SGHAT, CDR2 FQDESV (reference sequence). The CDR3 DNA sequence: TGTGCCAGCAGCTCGGGAGGACCGGGCCCAGATACGCAGTATTTT. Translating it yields CASSSGGPGPDTQYF.

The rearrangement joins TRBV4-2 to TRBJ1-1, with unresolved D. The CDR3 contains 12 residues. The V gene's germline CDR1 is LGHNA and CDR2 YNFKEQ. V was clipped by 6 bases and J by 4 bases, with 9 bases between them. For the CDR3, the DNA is TGTGCCAGCAGGGGCATGGGCACTGAAGCTTTCTTT. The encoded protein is CASRGMGTEAFF.

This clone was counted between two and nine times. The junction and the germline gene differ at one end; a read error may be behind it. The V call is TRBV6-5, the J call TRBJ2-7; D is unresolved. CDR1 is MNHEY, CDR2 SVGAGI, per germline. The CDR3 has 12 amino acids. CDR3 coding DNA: TGTGCCAGCAGTTATACCTCAGGATATCTTTCCTTC. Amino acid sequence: CASSYTSGYLSF.

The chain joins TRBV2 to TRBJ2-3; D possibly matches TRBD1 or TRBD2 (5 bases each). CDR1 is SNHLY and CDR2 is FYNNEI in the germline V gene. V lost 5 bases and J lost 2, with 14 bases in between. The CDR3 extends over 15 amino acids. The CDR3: CASSSQLGDTDTQYF. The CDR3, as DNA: TGTGCCAGCAGTAGCCAGCTGGGGGACACAGATACGCAGTATTTT.

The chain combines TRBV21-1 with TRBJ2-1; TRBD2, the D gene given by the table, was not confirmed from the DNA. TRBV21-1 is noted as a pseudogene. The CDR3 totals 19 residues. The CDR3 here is CASSNNKGLAGISYNEQFF. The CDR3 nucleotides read TGTGCCAGCAGCAACAACAAGGGACTAGCGGGGATATCCTACAATGAGCAGTTCTTC.